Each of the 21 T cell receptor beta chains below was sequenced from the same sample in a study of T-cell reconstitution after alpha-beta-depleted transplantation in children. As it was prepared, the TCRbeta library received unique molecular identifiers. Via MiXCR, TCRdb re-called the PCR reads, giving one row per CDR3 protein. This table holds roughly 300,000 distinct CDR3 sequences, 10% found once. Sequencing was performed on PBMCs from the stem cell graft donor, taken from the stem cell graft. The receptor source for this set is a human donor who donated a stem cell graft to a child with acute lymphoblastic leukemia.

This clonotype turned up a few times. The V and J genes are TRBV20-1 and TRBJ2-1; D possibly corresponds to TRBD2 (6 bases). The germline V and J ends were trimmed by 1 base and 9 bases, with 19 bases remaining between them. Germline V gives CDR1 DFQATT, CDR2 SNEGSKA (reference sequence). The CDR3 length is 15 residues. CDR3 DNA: TGCAGTGCTAGAGCCCCAGGGAGGTTAAGGAGTGAGCAGTTCTTC. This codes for CSARAPGRLRSEQFF.

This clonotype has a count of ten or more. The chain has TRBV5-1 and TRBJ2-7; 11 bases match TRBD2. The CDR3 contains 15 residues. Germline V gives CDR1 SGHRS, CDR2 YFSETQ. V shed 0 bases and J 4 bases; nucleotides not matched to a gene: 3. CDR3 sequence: CASSLEVAGGYEQYF. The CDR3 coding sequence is TGCGCCAGCAGCTTGGAGGTAGCGGGAGGGTACGAGCAGTACTTC.

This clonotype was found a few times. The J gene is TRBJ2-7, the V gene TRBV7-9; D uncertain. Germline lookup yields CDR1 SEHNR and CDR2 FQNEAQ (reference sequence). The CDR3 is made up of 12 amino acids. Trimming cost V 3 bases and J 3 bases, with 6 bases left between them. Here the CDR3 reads CASSFENYEQYF. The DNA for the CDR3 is TGTGCCAGCAGCTTTGAAAACTACGAGCAGTACTTC.

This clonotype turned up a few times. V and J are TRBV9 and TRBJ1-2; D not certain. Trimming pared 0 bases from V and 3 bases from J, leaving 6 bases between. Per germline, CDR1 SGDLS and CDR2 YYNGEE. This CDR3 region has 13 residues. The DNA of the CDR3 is TGTGCCAGCAGCGTAGACCGGGACTATGGCTACACCTTC. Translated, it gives CASSVDRDYGYTF.

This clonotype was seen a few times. CDR3: CASSLPEGTDTQYF. CDR3 nucleotides: TGTGCCAGCAGCTTACCGGAAGGTACAGATACGCAGTATTTT. This rearrangement joins TRBV7-9 to TRBJ2-3; D is ambiguous. Trimming took 2 bases from V and 3 from J, leaving 9 bases between them. The CDR3 spans 14 residues. In germline, CDR1 is SEHNR, CDR2 FQNEAQ (reference sequence).

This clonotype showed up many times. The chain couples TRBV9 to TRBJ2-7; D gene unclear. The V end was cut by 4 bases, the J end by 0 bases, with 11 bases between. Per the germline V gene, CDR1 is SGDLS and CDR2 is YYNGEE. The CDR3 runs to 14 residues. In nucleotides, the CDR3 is TGTGCCAGCAGCCCCCGACCGCGCTCCTACGAGCAGTACTTC. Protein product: CASSPRPRSYEQYF.

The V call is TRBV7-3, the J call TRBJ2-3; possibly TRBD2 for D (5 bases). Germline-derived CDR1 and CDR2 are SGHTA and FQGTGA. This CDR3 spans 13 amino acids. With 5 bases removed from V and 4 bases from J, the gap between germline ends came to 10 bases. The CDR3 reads CASSDRGPDTQYF. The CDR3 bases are TGTGCCAGCAGCGATCGAGGGCCAGATACGCAGTATTTT.

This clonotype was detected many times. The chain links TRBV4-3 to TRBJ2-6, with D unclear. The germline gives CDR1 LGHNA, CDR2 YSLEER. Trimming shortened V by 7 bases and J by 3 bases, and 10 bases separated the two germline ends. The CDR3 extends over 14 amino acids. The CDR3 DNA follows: TGCGCCAGCACCTCCGCATTTGGGGCCAACGTCCTGACTTTC. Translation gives CASTSAFGANVLTF.

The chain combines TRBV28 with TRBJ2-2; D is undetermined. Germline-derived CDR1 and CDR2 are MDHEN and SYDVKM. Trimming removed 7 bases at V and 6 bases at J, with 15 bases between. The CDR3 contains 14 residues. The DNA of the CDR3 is TGTGCCAGCACCCCAGCAGTCCGGCCCGGGGAGCTGTTTTTT. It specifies CASTPAVRPGELFF.

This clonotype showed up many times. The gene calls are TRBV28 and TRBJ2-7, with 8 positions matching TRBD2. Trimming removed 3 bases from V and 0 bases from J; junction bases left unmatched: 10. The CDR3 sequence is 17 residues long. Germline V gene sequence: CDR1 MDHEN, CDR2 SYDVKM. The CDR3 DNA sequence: TGTGCCAGCAGTTTTCAGGGAGCGGGAGTTCGCTCCTACGAGCAGTACTTC. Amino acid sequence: CASSFQGAGVRSYEQYF.

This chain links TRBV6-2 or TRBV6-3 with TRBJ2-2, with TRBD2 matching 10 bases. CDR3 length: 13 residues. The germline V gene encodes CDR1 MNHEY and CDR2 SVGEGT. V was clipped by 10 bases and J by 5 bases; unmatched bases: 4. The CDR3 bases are TGTGCCACTGAGACTAGCGGGACCGGGGAGCTGTTTTTT. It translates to CATETSGTGELFF.

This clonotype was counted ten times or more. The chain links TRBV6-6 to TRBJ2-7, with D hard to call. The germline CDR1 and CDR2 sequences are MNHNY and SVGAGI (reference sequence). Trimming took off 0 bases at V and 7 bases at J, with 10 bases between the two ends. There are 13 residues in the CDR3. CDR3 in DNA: TGTGCCAGCAGTTACTCGAAAGTCCAGGAGCAGTACTTC. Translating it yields CASSYSKVQEQYF.

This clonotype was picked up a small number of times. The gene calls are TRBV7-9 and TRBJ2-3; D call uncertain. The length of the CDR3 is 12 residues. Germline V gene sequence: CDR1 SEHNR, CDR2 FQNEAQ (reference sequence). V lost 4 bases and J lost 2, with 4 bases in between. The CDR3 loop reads CASSSATDTQYF. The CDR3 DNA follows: TGTGCCAGCAGCTCAGCCACAGATACGCAGTATTTT.

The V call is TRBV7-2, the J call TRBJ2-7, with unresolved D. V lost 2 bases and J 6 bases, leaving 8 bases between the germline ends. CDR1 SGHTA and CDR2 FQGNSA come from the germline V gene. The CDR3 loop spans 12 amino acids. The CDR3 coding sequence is TGTGCCAGCAGCTTAAGCCGGGTCGAGCAGTACTTC. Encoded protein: CASSLSRVEQYF.

The CDR3 coding sequence is TGTGCCATCAGTGACCAGGGTCGCACAGATACGCAGTATTTT. Its translation: CAISDQGRTDTQYF. The chain recombines TRBV10-3 with TRBJ2-3; D may be TRBD1 (5 bases). Germline CDR1 is ENHRY and CDR2 is SYGVKD. The germline V and J ends were trimmed by 3 bases and 1 base, with 8 bases remaining between them. CDR3 length equals 14 residues.

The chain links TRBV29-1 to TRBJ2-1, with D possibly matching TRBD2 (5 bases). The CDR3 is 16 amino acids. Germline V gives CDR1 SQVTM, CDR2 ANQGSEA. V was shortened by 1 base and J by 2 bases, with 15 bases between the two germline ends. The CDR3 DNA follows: TGCAGCGTTGAAGGGCCCGAGGGCGCAACCTACAATGAGCAGTTCTTC. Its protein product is CSVEGPEGATYNEQFF.

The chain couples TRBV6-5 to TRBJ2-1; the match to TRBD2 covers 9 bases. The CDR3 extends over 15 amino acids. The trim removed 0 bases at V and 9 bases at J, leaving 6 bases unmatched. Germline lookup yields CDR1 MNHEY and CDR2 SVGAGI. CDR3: CASSYSAGGLSEQFF. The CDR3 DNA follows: TGTGCCAGCAGTTACTCCGCGGGAGGGTTGAGTGAGCAGTTCTTC.

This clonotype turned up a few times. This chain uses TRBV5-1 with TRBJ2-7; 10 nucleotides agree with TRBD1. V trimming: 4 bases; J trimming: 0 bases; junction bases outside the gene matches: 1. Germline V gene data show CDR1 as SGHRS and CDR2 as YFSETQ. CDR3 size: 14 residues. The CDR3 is CASSGTGDSYEQYF. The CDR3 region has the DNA TGCGCCAGCAGCGGGACAGGGGACTCCTACGAGCAGTACTTC.

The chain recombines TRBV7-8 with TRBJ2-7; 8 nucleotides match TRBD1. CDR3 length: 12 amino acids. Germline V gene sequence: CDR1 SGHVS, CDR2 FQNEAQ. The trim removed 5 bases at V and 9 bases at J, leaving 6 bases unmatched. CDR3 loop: CASSTRQGRQYF. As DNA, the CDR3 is TGTGCCAGCAGCACACGACAGGGGCGGCAGTACTTC. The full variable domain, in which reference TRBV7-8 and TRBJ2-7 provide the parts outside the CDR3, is GAGVSQSPRYKVAKRGQDVALRCDPISGHVSLFWYQQALGQGPEFLTYFQNEAQLDKSGLPSDRFFAERPEGSVSTLKIQRTQQEDSAVYLCASSTRQGRQYFGPGTRLTVT.

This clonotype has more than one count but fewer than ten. This CDR3 is CASSLFWTENTEAFF. DNA of the CDR3: TGTGCCAGCAGCTTATTTTGGACAGAGAACACTGAAGCTTTCTTT. J is TRBJ1-1 and V is TRBV7-9; TRBD1 might be the D (6 bases). Trimming left V 2 bases short and J 1 base short, with 11 bases between. Looked up from germline, CDR1 is SEHNR and CDR2 is FQNEAQ (reference sequence). This CDR3 has 15 amino acids.

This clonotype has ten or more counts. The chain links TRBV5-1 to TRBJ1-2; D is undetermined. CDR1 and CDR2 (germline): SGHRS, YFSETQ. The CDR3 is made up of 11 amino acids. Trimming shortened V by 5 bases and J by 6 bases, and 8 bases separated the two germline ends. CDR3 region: CASSEADGYTF. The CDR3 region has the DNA TGCGCCAGCAGTGAGGCGGATGGCTACACCTTC.